The 20 T cell receptor beta chains below come from one sample, sequenced in a study of long-term antiretroviral therapy in people with HIV. A v3.0 immunoSEQ assay was performed at survey level. Here immunoSEQ multiplex PCR was the method, and the copy in TCRdb shows in-frame clones only, minus some. Here the sample spans around 18,000 clones, 79% being singletons. Sequencing was performed on unsorted PBMCs, taken at the start of antiretroviral therapy, before treatment. These receptor sequences come from a man between 18 and 35 years old with HIV.

The V call is TRBV5-4, the J call TRBJ2-1; TRBD1 might be the D (5 bases). The CDR3 consists of 15 residues. The germline gives CDR1 SGHNT, CDR2 YYREEE (reference sequence). Trimming stripped 0 bases from V and 4 bases from J, with 11 bases between. The CDR3 sequence is CASSLEGQGYNEQFF. The CDR3 DNA follows: TGTGCCAGCAGCTTGGAGGGGCAAGGGTACAATGAGCAGTTCTTC.

This chain links TRBV7-8 with TRBJ2-5; D is possibly TRBD2 (6 bases). This CDR3 has 16 residues. Deletions cut 5 bases from V and 7 bases from J, with 23 bases between. Germline CDR1 is SGHVS and CDR2 is FQNEAQ. The CDR3 DNA reads TGTGCCAGCAGCCCTGCCATCCGACTAGTTTCAGTGACCCAGTACTTC. Translating gives CASSPAIRLVSVTQYF.

This chain connects TRBV29-1 to TRBJ1-2; 9 nucleotides agree with TRBD1. The germline V gene has CDR1 SQVTM and CDR2 ANQGSEA. There are 14 residues in the CDR3. V shed 3 bases, J shed 6 bases, and the junction held 8 bases outside the gene matches. The CDR3 loop reads CSVDPGQGYNGYTF. The CDR3 region has the DNA TGCAGCGTTGATCCGGGACAGGGCTATAATGGCTACACCTTC.

CDR3 sequence reads: CASSQDQNNGYTF. The DNA of the CDR3 is TGTGCCAGCAGCCAAGATCAGAATAATGGCTACACCTTC. The V gene is TRBV4-2, the J gene TRBJ1-2; D not resolved. Germline V lookup: CDR1 LGHNA, CDR2 YNFKEQ. This CDR3 is 13 amino acids long. V gave up 0 bases and J gave up 6 bases, with 8 bases separating them.

This chain joins TRBV27 and TRBJ2-2; 9 positions match TRBD2. The CDR3 extends over 14 amino acids. Germline loops: CDR1 MNHEY, CDR2 SMNVEV (reference sequence). V was clipped by 5 bases and J by 9 bases; unmatched bases: 7. This CDR3 is CASSRGGRARELFF. CDR3 DNA: TGTGCCAGCAGTAGGGGCGGGAGGGCCCGGGAGCTGTTTTTT.

The sample holds a few counts of this clone. V gene TRBV7-8 combines with J gene TRBJ2-3; 12 positions agree with TRBD2. CDR1 is SGHVS and CDR2 is FQNEAQ in the germline V gene. V was clipped by 5 bases and J by 1 base; unmatched bases: 10. The length of the CDR3 is 18 residues. The CDR3 nucleotides read TGTGCCAGCAGCCCGACTAGCGGGAGTCTATCAGGCACAGATACGCAGTATTTT. Translated, it gives CASSPTSGSLSGTDTQYF.

The chain is built from TRBV6-6 and TRBJ2-2; perhaps TRBD2 as D (5 bases). V was pared by 2 bases and J by 3 bases, with 10 bases between. The CDR3 runs to 15 residues. Germline CDR1 is MNHNY and CDR2 is SVGAGI (reference sequence). The CDR3: CASSYAGGHTGELFF. The CDR3 coding sequence is TGTGCCAGCAGTTACGCGGGCGGACACACCGGGGAGCTGTTTTTT.

V gene TRBV28 combines with J gene TRBJ1-1; the D is unclear. Trimming cost V 1 base and J 2 bases, with 8 bases left between them. The CDR3 contains 14 residues. Germline-derived CDR1 and CDR2 are MDHEN and SYDVKM. CDR3 sequence: CASSLLRENTEAFF. The CDR3 DNA is TGTGCCAGCAGTTTATTGAGAGAAAACACTGAAGCTTTCTTT.

The rearrangement joins TRBV19 to TRBJ2-3; no firm D call. Deletions cut 7 bases from V and 4 bases from J, with 21 bases between. Looked up from germline, CDR1 is LNHDA and CDR2 is SQIVND (reference sequence). CDR3 length equals 16 residues. The CDR3 sequence: CASTSAAVLRADTQYF. The DNA of the CDR3 is TGTGCCAGTACCTCGGCGGCGGTCCTGAGAGCAGATACGCAGTATTTT.

The chain has TRBV19 and TRBJ2-7; maybe TRBD1 (6 bases). The CDR3 covers 13 residues. Germline loops: CDR1 LNHDA, CDR2 SQIVND (reference sequence). Trimming stripped 10 bases from V and 0 bases from J, with 13 bases between. CDR3 sequence (DNA): TGTGCCACCGCTGACAGGATCTCCTACGAGCAGTACTTC. This gives the protein CATADRISYEQYF.

By sample fraction, this clone is medium-sized. The chain couples TRBV2 to TRBJ1-1; D uncertain. Germline V gene lookup returns CDR1 SNHLY and CDR2 FYNNEI. CDR3 size: 13 residues. Trimming shortened V by 7 bases and J by 1 base, and 10 bases separated the two germline ends. For the CDR3, the DNA is TGTGCCAGCACTCGGGGAGGGAACACTGAAGCTTTCTTT. This sequence encodes CASTRGGNTEAFF. Full variable domain (outside the CDR3, taken from reference TRBV2 and TRBJ1-1): EPEVTQTPSHQVTQMGQEVILRCVPISNHLYFYWYRQILGQKVEFLVSFYNNEISEKSEIFDDQFSVERPDGSNFTLKIRSTKLEDSAMYFCASTRGGNTEAFFGQGTRLTVV.

By proportion, this clone is medium-sized. The chain couples TRBV4-3 to TRBJ2-2; D perhaps matches TRBD2 (5 bases). V was shortened by 0 bases and J by 5 bases, with 13 bases between the two germline ends. Germline assignment: CDR1 LGHNA and CDR2 YSLEER. The CDR3 contains 16 residues. CDR3 in amino acids: CASSQEWLATTGELFF. The CDR3 DNA reads as TGCGCCAGCAGCCAAGAATGGCTAGCTACAACCGGGGAGCTGTTTTTT.

The V call is TRBV6-6, the J call TRBJ1-4; 9 nucleotides line up with TRBD1. Germline CDR1 reads MNHNY; CDR2 reads SVGAGI (reference sequence). V was clipped by 4 bases and J by 7 bases; unmatched bases: 7. The CDR3 contains 15 residues. CDR3 DNA sequence: TGTGCCAGCAGTTTTCCGGGACAGGGCGTTGAAAAACTGTTTTTT. It is translated as CASSFPGQGVEKLFF.

The chain joins TRBV28 to TRBJ2-2; D is unclear. The CDR3 extends over 11 amino acids. Germline CDR1 is MDHEN and CDR2 is SYDVKM. Here the CDR3 reads CATLRSGELFF. In DNA form, the CDR3 reads TGTGCGACACTAAGGAGCGGGGAGCTGTTTTTT.

The chain couples TRBV11-2 to TRBJ2-1, with D perhaps TRBD1 (5 bases). Trimming cost V 0 bases and J 8 bases, with 14 bases left between them. The V gene's germline CDR1 is SGHAT and CDR2 FQNNGV. This CDR3 has 15 amino acids. In nucleotides, the CDR3 is TGTGCCAGCAGCTTAGATGCCAGGGTATCAGATGAGCAGTTCTTC. Its protein product is CASSLDARVSDEQFF.

The chain joins TRBV10-1 to TRBJ2-7; TRBD2 might be the D (5 bases). This CDR3 region has 13 residues. Germline V CDR1 and CDR2: WNHNN, SYGVQD (reference sequence). V shed 5 bases and J shed 3 bases, with 11 bases lying between them. As DNA, the CDR3 is TGCGCCAGCAGTTCTCTCCGGGGCTACGAGCAGTACTTC. It specifies CASSSLRGYEQYF.

J is TRBJ2-7 and V is TRBV28; 7 bases are a match to TRBD1. V trimming: 9 bases; J trimming: 1 base; junction bases outside the gene matches: 9. Germline V lookup: CDR1 MDHEN, CDR2 SYDVKM. The CDR3 loop spans 14 amino acids. CDR3 DNA: TGTGCCAGTTGGACAGGTGGTCGATCCTACGAGCAGTACTTC. Amino acid sequence: CASWTGGRSYEQYF.

J is TRBJ1-1 and V is TRBV5-1; D call uncertain. CDR3 length equals 13 residues. V shed 4 bases and J shed 6 bases, with 13 bases lying between them. Germline loops: CDR1 SGHRS, CDR2 YFSETQ. The CDR3 bases are TGCGCCAGCAGCCCCAAAGAACCCCCTGAAGCTTTCTTT. This translates into CASSPKEPPEAFF.

In the case of this clone: At one of its ends the junction is not consistent with the germline gene, which may arise from a read error. V and J are TRBV11-3 and TRBJ2-2; D might be TRBD2 (6 bases). The CDR3 runs to 15 residues. CDR1 SGHNT and CDR2 YENEEA come from the germline V gene. The CDR3 coding sequence is TGTGCCAGCAGCTTAGGTGGGGACTCCACCCGGGAGCTGTTTTTT. Its protein product is CASSLGGDSTRELFF.

V gene TRBV27 combines with J gene TRBJ1-5, with D perhaps matching TRBD1 (5 bases). The CDR3 totals 16 residues. Germline V CDR1 and CDR2: MNHEY, SMNVEV (reference sequence). Between the trimmed V and J ends, which lost 6 bases and 5 bases, there was a span of 20 bases. CDR3 amino acids: CASRRGRGRSDQPQHF. In nucleotides, the CDR3 is TGTGCCAGCAGACGGGGTAGGGGCAGGTCCGATCAGCCCCAGCATTTT.